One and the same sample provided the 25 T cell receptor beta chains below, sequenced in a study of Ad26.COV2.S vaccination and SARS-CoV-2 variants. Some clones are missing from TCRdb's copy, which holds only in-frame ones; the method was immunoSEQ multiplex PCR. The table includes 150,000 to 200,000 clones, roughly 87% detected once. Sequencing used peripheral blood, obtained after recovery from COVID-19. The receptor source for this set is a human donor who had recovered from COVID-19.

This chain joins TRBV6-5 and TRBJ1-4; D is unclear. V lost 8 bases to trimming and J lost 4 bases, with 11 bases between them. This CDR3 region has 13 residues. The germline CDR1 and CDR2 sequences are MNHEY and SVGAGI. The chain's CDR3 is CASVTPINEKLFF. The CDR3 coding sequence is TGTGCCAGCGTCACCCCGATTAATGAAAAACTGTTTTTT.

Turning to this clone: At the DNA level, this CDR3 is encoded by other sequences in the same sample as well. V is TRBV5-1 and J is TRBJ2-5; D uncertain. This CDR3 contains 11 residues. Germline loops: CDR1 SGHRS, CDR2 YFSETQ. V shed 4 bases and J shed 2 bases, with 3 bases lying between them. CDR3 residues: CASSQQETQYF. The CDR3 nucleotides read TGCGCCAGCAGCCAGCAAGAGACCCAGTACTTC.

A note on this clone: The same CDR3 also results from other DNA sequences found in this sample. DNA for the CDR3: TGTGCCAGTACCAGGACAGGGGGCAATCAGCCCCAGCATTTT. The encoded protein is CASTRTGGNQPQHF. This chain connects TRBV19 to TRBJ1-5, with TRBD1 matching 9 bases. J lost 2 bases, V lost 7 bases, and 3 bases had no gene match. This CDR3 has 14 amino acids. From germline, CDR1 is LNHDA and CDR2 SQIVND (reference sequence). Together with reference TRBV19 and TRBJ1-5, the CDR3 gives the full variable domain: DGGITQSPKYLFRKEGQNVTLSCEQNLNHDAMYWYRQDPGQGLRLIYYSQIVNDFQKGDIAEGYSVSREKKESFPLTVTSAQKNPTAFYLCASTRTGGNQPQHFGDGTRLSIL.

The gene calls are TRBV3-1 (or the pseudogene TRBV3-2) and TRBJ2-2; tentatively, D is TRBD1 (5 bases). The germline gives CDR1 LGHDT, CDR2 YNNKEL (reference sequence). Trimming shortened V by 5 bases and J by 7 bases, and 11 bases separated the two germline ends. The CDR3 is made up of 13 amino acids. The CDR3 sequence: CASSSRVGGELFF. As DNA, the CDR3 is TGTGCCAGCAGCTCCAGGGTGGGCGGGGAGCTGTTTTTT.

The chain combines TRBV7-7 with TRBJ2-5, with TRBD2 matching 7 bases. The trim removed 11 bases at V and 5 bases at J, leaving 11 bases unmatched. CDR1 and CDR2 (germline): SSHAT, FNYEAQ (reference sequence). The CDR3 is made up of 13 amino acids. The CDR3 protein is CAFGEGPLETQYF. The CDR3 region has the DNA TGTGCCTTTGGGGAGGGGCCGCTCGAGACCCAGTACTTC.

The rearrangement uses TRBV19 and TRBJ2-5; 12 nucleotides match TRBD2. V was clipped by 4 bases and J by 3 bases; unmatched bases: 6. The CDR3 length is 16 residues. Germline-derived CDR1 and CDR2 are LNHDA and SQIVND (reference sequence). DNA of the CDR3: TGTGCCAGTAGTAACCTAGCGGGAGGGGTTAAAGAGACCCAGTACTTC. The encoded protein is CASSNLAGGVKETQYF.

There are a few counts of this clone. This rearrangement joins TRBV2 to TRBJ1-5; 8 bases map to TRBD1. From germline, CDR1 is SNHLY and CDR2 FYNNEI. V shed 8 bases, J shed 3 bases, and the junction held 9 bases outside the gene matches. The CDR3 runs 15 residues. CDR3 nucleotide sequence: TGTGCCAGCTCTGGCGGACAGGGAAACAATCAGCCCCAGCATTTT. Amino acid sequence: CASSGGQGNNQPQHF.

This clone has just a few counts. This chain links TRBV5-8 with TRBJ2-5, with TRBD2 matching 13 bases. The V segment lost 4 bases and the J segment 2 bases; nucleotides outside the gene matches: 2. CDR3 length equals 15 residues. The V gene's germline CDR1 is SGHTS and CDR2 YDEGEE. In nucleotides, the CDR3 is TGTGCCAGCAGCCCGGGACTAGCGGGACAAGAGACCCAGTACTTC. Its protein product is CASSPGLAGQETQYF.

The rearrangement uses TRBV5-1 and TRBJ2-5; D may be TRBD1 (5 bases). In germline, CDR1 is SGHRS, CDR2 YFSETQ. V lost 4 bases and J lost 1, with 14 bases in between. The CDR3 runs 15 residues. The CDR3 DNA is TGCGCCAGCAGCCCGGCCCAAGGGGCCCAAGAGACCCAGTACTTC. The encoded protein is CASSPAQGAQETQYF.

The CDR3 loop is CASSLGDSDTQYF. CDR3 nucleotides: TGTGCCAGCAGCCTTGGAGACTCAGATACGCAGTATTTT. The rearrangement uses TRBV5-4 and TRBJ2-3; no firm D call. CDR3 length: 13 residues. The ends were cut back, 4 bases at V and 4 bases at J, with 10 bases in the middle. The germline V gene has CDR1 SGHNT and CDR2 YYREEE (reference sequence).

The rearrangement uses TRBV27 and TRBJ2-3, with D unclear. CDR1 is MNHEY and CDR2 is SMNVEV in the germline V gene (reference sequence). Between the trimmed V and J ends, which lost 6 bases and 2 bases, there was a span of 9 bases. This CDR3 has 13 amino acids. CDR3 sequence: CASSQYSTDTQYF. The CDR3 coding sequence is TGTGCCAGCAGCCAATACTCCACAGATACGCAGTATTTT.

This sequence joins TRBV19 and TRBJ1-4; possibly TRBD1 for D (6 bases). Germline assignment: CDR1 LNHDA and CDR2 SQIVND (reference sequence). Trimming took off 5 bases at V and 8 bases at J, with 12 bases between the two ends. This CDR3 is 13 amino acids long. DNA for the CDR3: TGTGCCAGTAGTTCGCAGGGGAGGGAAAAACTGTTTTTT. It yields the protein CASSSQGREKLFF.

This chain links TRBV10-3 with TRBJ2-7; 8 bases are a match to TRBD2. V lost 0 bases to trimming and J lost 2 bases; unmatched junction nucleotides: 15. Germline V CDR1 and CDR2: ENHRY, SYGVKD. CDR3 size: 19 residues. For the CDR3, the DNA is TGTGCCATCAGTGAGTCTTCAAGCGGGGGCCCCCCGGGGACCTACGAGCAGTACTTC. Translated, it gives CAISESSSGGPPGTYEQYF.

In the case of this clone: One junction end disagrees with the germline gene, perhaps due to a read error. The CDR3 nucleotides are TGTGCCAGCAGCCAACTGGGGGACACCGAAGCTTTCTTT. The encoded protein is CASSQLGDTEAFF. V is TRBV3-1 (or the pseudogene TRBV3-2) and J is TRBJ1-1; D perhaps matches TRBD1 (6 bases). CDR1 is LGHDT, CDR2 YNNKEL, per germline (reference sequence). CDR3 size: 13 residues.

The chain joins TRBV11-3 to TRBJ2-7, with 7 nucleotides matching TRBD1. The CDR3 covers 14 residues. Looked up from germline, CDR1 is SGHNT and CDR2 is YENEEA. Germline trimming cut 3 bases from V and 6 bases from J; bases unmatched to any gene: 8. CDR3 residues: CASSFGTAFGEQYF. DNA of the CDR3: TGTGCCAGCAGCTTTGGGACAGCATTCGGCGAGCAGTACTTC.

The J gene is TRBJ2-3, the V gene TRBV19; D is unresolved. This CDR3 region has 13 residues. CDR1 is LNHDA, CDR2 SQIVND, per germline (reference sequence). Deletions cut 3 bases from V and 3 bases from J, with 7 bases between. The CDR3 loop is CASSIQRTDTQYF. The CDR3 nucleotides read TGTGCCAGTAGTATTCAAAGGACAGATACGCAGTATTTT. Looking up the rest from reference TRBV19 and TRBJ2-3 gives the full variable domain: DGGITQSPKYLFRKEGQNVTLSCEQNLNHDAMYWYRQDPGQGLRLIYYSQIVNDFQKGDIAEGYSVSREKKESFPLTVTSAQKNPTAFYLCASSIQRTDTQYFGPGTRLTVL.

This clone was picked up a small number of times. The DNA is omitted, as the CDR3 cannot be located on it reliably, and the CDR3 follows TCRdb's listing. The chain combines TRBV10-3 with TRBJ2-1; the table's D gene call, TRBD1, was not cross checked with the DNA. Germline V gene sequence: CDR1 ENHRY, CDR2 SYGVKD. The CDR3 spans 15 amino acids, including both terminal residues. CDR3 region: CAISTSGQGYNEQFF.

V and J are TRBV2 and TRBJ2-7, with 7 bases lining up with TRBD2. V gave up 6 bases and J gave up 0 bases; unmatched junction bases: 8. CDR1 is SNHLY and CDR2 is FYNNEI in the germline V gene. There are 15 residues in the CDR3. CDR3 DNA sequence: TGTGCCAGCAGCCCGCTAGCGGTAAGCTCCTACGAGCAGTACTTC. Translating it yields CASSPLAVSSYEQYF.

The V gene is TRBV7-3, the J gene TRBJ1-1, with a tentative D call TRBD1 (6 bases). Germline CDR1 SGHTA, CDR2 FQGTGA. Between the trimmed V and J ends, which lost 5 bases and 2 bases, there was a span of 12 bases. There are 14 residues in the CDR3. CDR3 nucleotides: TGTGCCAGCAGCCAGACAGGCTCTAACACTGAAGCTTTCTTT. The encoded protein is CASSQTGSNTEAFF.

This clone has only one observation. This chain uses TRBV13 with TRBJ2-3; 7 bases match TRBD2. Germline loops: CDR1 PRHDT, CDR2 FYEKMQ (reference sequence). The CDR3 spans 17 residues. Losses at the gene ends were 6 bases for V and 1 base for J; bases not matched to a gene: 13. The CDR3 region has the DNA TGTGCCAGCAGTCCCCCTTTCGGGGGGTCGGGCACAGATACGCAGTATTTT. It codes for CASSPPFGGSGTDTQYF.

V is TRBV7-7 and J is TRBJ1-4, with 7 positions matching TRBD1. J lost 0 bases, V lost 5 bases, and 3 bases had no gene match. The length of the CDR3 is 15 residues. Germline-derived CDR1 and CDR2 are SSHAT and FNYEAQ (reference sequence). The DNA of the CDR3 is TGTGCCAGCAGCGAAACAGGGGCAACTAATGAAAAACTGTTTTTT. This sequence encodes CASSETGATNEKLFF.

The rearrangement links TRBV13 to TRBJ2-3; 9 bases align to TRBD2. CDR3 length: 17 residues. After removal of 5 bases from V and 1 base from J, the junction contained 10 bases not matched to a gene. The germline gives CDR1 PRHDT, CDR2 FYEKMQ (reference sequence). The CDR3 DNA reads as TGTGCCAGCAGCCCCTGGGGGGGCGGGAGGGGCACAGATACGCAGTATTTT. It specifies CASSPWGGGRGTDTQYF.

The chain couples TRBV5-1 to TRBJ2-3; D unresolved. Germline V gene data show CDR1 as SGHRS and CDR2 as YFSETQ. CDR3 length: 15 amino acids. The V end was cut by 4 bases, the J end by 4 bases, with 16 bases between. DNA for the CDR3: TGCGCCAGCAGCCGACTTAGCCTCCCGGCAGATACGCAGTATTTT. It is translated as CASSRLSLPADTQYF. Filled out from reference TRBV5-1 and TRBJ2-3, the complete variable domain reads KAGVTQTPRYLIKTRGQQVTLSCSPISGHRSVSWYQQTPGQGLQFLFEYFSETQRNKGNFPGRFSGRQFSNSRSEMNVSTLELGDSALYLCASSRLSLPADTQYFGPGTRLTVL.

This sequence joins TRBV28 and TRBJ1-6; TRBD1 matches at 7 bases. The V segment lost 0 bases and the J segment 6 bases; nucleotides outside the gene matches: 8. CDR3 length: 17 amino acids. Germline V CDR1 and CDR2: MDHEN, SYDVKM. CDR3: CASSLWSQGVGNSPLHF. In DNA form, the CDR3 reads TGTGCCAGCAGTTTATGGAGCCAGGGGGTTGGTAATTCACCCCTCCACTTT.

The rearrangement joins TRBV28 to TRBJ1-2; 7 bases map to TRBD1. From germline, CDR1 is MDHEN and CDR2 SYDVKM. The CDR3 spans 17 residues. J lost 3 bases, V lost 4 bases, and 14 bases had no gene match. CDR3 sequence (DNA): TGTGCCAGCAGTTCATTACTCACAGGGGAGGCGTACTATGGCTACACCTTC. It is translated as CASSSLLTGEAYYGYTF.